The rows below give T cell receptor beta chains drawn from one sample of a study of blood T cell repertoires in COVID-19. Some clones are missing from TCRdb's copy, which holds only in-frame ones; the method was immunoSEQ multiplex PCR. The sample has roughly 68,000 clones; 85% are singletons. Specimen: peripheral blood. The source is a man aged 50-60 years with acute or convalescent COVID-19. The CDR3 runs from the conserved cysteine through the conserved F or W. The D gene is left open where the match is weak. Rows may omit the clone size; those that give it use once, few, many or a size class.

-	TRBV13	-	TRBJ2-2	CASSFTNTGELFF	TGTGCCAGCAGCTTCACGAACACCGGGGAGCTGTTTTTT
-	TRBV9	TRBD2	TRBJ2-2	CASSVRPSGGTGELFF	TGTGCCAGCAGCGTAAGGCCTAGCGGGGGAACCGGGGAGCTGTTTTTT
-	TRBV5-4	TRBD2	TRBJ2-3	CASSFKAGGVDTQYF	TGTGCCAGCAGCTTTAAAGCGGGGGGGGTAGATACGCAGTATTTT
-	TRBV15	-	TRBJ2-7	CATSNRGASNEQYF	TGTGCCACCAGCAACCGGGGGGCATCAAACGAGCAGTACTTC
once	TRBV5-6	-	TRBJ2-1	CASSLARDNQFF	TGTGCCAGCAGCTTGGCCAGGGACAACCAGTTCTTC
-	TRBV15	-	TRBJ1-1	CATSRDMNTEAFF	TGTGCCACCAGCAGGGACATGAACACTGAAGCTTTCTTT
-	TRBV27	TRBD1	TRBJ2-6	CASSLSGTGNSGANVLTF	TGTGCCAGCAGTTTATCCGGGACAGGGAATTCTGGGGCCAACGTCCTGACTTTC
-	TRBV7-3	TRBD2	TRBJ2-1	CASSLAGGEQFF	TGTGCCAGCAGCTTAGCGGGGGGCGAGCAGTTCTTC
-	TRBV6-5	TRBD1	TRBJ2-2	CATRTGWIAGELFF	TGTGCCACAAGGACAGGGTGGATCGCCGGGGAGCTGTTTTTT
-	TRBV28	TRBD1	TRBJ1-2	CASSLSGQGYGYTF	TGTGCCAGCAGTTTATCGGGACAGGGATATGGCTACACCTTC
-	TRBV27	TRBD1	TRBJ2-1	CASRGQGAYEQFF	TGTGCCAGCAGGGGACAGGGGGCTTATGAGCAGTTCTTC
-	TRBV5-1	TRBD1	TRBJ1-4	CASSFTGTGGVEKLFF	TGCGCCAGCAGCTTTACCGGGACAGGGGGCGTGGAAAAACTGTTTTTT
-	TRBV2	-	TRBJ1-2	CASSENRRLGGTF	TGTGCCAGCAGTGAGAACAGGCGGTTAGGCGGCACCTTC
-	TRBV27	TRBD1	TRBJ1-6	CASRKTGGDSPLHF	TGTGCCAGCAGGAAGACAGGGGGCGATTCACCCCTCCACTTT
-	TRBV6-5	-	TRBJ1-2	CASSYSNPGLYGYTF	TGTGCCAGCAGTTACTCGAATCCTGGCCTCTATGGCTACACCTTC
-	TRBV10-1	-	TRBJ1-1	CASSESIGENTEAFF	TGCGCCAGCAGTGAGTCGATAGGGGAAAACACTGAAGCTTTCTTT
-	TRBV7-7	-	TRBJ2-3	CASSLVFFQGTDTQYF	TGTGCTAGCAGCTTAGTCTTCTTTCAGGGCACAGATACGCAGTATTTT
-	TRBV30	TRBD1	TRBJ1-1	CAWGQGITEAFF	TGTGCCTGGGGACAGGGAATCACTGAAGCTTTCTTT
-	TRBV6-1	-	TRBJ1-2	CASSERQVLSYGYTF	TGTGCCAGCAGTGAACGGCAGGTCTTGAGCTATGGCTACACCTTC
-	TRBV2	TRBD2	TRBJ2-5	CASSEIGYSGGQYF	TGTGCCAGCAGTGAAATCGGGTACTCGGGGGGCCAGTACTTC
-	TRBV15	-	TRBJ2-5	CATSRMTGQETQYF	TGTGCCACCAGCAGAATGACAGGCCAAGAGACCCAGTACTTC
-	TRBV24-1	TRBD1	TRBJ2-4	CATSDSDRGGKNIQYF	TGTGCCACCAGTGATTCGGACAGGGGGGGCAAAAACATTCAGTACTTC
-	TRBV24-1	TRBD1	TRBJ2-2	CATSVTGGLGELFF	TGTGCCACGTCCGTGACAGGGGGCCTCGGGGAGCTGTTTTTT
once	TRBV12-5	TRBD1	TRBJ2-7	CASGDRGVYEQYF	TGTGCTAGTGGGGACAGGGGAGTATACGAGCAGTACTTC
-	TRBV6-1	TRBD1	TRBJ2-1	CASSETGARNNEQFF	TGTGCCAGCAGTGAAACAGGGGCGCGGAACAATGAGCAGTTCTTC
-	TRBV5-4	-	TRBJ1-1	CASSLLGAGAGYTEAFF	TGTGCCAGCAGCTTGTTAGGGGCGGGGGCCGGCTACACTGAAGCTTTCTTT
-	TRBV6-1	-	TRBJ1-4	CASSEGTHVLKLFF	TGTGCCAGCAGTGAAGGGACACACGTGCTAAAACTGTTTTTT
-	TRBV11-2	TRBD2	TRBJ2-3	CASSLGAGGGTDTQYF	TGTGCCAGCAGCTTAGGGGCGGGGGGCGGTACAGATACGCAGTATTTT
-	TRBV30	TRBD1	TRBJ2-1	CAWRERTGGEQFF	TGTGCCTGGAGGGAAAGAACAGGGGGTGAGCAGTTCTTC